Described below is a single T cell receptor beta chain sequence and its context. Antigen unknown. This sample stems from a study of identifying expanded T cells in peripheral blood. Study results and limitations: Roughly two-week clone count variance significantly increased as total template count grew.

Assay: immunoSEQ multiplex PCR; the TCRdb copy retains only in-frame clones and omits some. The data hold 120,000 or so clones, with about 80% observed a single time. The CDR3 consists of 15 residues. V was trimmed by 3 bases and J by 0 bases, leaving 10 bases between them. Germline V gene data show CDR1 as SGHTS and CDR2 as YDEGEE. The receptor was derived from a person aged 18 to 70 in good health. Sequenced sample: blood. The V and J genes are TRBV5-8 and TRBJ1-5; no clear D. The CDR3 here is CASSYFLYSNQPQHF. The CDR3 DNA follows: TGTGCCAGCAGCTACTTTCTCTATAGCAATCAGCCCCAGCATTTT.